This T cell receptor (beta chain) originates from a study of T cell changes during pregnancy in multiple sclerosis. This clone appeared once. The junction had 5 bases not matched to a gene; V was cut back by 2 bases and J by 5 bases. CDR1 and CDR2 (germline): SGHDT, YYEEEE. The CDR3 spans 16 residues. Data came from immunoSEQ multiplex PCR; TCRdb stores just in-frame clones and leaves some out. In the table there are about 70,000 clones, around 90% of which are singletons. This chain joins TRBV5-6 and TRBJ2-2, with TRBD2 matching 11 bases. The receptor was isolated from a female donor in good health, enrolled as a control in a pregnancy study. Sequencing was performed on peripheral blood, taken in the second trimester of pregnancy. DNA for the CDR3: TGTGCCAGCAGCTTCCCCTCTAGCGGGGGGACCGGGGAGCTGTTTTTT. It specifies CASSFPSSGGTGELFF.